This T cell receptor beta chain is drawn from a study of spatial heterogeneity in lung cancer. Study summary: Consistently, beta-chain sequences turned up in larger numbers than alpha-chain sequences did.

This CDR3 region has 15 residues. Trimming cost V 2 bases and J 0 bases, with 11 bases left between them. The germline gives CDR1 SGDLS, CDR2 YYNGEE. Each molecule of TCR cDNA was tagged with one unique molecular identifier. TCRdb ran MiXCR on the 5' RACE reads and lists one entry per CDR3 protein. The sample has about 43,000 distinct CDR3 sequences, about 23% seen once. Time point specified: blood at routine non-recurrence follow-up after resection. Tumor, nontumor lung or frozen PBMC supplied whole RNA, sequenced without sorting. The clonotype comes from a female donor with early-stage non-small cell lung cancer. This chain joins TRBV9 and TRBJ2-5; D uncertain. The material was PBMCs, obtained at follow-up. CDR3 sequence: CASSVSPGYQETQYF. In DNA, the CDR3 is TGTGCCAGCAGCGTCTCCCCCGGGTACCAAGAGACCCAGTACTTC.